The rows below give T cell receptor beta chains drawn from one sample of a study of T cells in Graves' hyperthyroidism and ophthalmopathy. TCRdb used MiXCR to reprocess the multiplex PCR reads, holding one entry per CDR3 protein. Of 160,000 or so distinct CDR3 sequences in the sample, roughly 10% were seen once. The sample comprised blood. Every receptor here comes from a woman aged 18-30 years with Graves' hyperthyroidism that later progressed to Graves' ophthalmopathy. Both conserved end residues are part of each CDR3.

TRBV2	TRBJ2-5	CASSGRAGGRYRVTQYF
TRBV27	TRBJ2-1	CASSLLAGGMGEQFF
TRBV7-3	TRBJ2-3	CASSLTLGRDKRDTQYF
TRBV28	TRBJ2-2	CASMKGRELFF
TRBV3-1	TRBJ2-5	CASSQEGGRGETQYF
TRBV30	TRBJ1-2	CAWSVPQNSLRDRVIFGGYTF
TRBV15	TRBJ1-4	CATSREGYHEKLFF
TRBV27	TRBJ2-2	CASSSILGPQRITGELFF
TRBV12-3/TRBV12-4	TRBJ2-5	CASSLIGGRETQYF
TRBV7-8	TRBJ1-1	CASSAHKVYEAFF
TRBV20-1	TRBJ1-4	CSARVVNNEKLFF
TRBV7-9	TRBJ2-5	CASSLRTLKETQYF
TRBV5-1	TRBJ1-2	CASSLDGSGYTF
TRBV27	TRBJ2-7	CASSLGVGTGKYEQYF
TRBV11-2	TRBJ2-1	CASSLQRARNEQFF
TRBV9	TRBJ2-1	CASSEGLAYEQFF
TRBV5-6	TRBJ1-2	CASSLANGDGYTF
TRBV6-1	TRBJ2-1	CASSSFSNEQFF
TRBV6-1	TRBJ1-2	CATGERGRRHYGYTF
TRBV28	TRBJ1-2	CASRTSGGWRDYTF
TRBV15	TRBJ1-5	CATSTNPGTEKPQHF
TRBV15	TRBJ1-2	CATSSQGAVGYTF
TRBV5-4	TRBJ1-1	CASSPDQAGATEAFF
TRBV28	TRBJ2-5	CASSYSRGGFGQAPRGQYF
TRBV28	TRBJ1-4	CASKSGNEKLFF
TRBV11-2	TRBJ2-7	CASSLARQTYEQYF
TRBV3-1	TRBJ2-1	CASSQDQQSSYNEQFF